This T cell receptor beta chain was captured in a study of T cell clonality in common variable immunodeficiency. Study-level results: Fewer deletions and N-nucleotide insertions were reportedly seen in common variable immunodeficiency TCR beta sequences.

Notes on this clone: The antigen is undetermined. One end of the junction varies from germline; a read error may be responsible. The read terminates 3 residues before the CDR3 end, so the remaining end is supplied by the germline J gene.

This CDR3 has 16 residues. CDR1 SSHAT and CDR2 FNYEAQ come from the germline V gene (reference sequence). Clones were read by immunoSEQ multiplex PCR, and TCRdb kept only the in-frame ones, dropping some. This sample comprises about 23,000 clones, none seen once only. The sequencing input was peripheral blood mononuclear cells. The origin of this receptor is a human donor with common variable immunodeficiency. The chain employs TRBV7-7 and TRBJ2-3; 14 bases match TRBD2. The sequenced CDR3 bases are TGTGCTAGCAGCAAGGGGACTAGCGGGGGCGCCGGTACG. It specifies CASSKGTSGGAGT. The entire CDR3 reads CASSKGTSGGAGTQYF.